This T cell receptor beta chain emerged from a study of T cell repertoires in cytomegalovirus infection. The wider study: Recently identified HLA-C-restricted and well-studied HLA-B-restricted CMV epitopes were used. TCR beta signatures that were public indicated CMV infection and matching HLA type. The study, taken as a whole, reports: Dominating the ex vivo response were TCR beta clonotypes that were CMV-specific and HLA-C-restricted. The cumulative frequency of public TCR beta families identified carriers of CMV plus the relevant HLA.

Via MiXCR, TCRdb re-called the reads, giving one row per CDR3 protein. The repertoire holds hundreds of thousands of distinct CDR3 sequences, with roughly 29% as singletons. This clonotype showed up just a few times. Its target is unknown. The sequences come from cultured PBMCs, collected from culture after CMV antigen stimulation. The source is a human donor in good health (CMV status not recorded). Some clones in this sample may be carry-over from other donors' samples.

DNA of the CDR3: TGTGCCAGCAGTTTCCGGACTAGCGGTAGCACAGATACGCAGTATTTT. Amino acids: CASSFRTSGSTDTQYF. V is TRBV27 and J is TRBJ2-3; 10 bases map to TRBD2. The CDR3 spans 16 residues. The junction had 3 bases not matched to a gene; V was cut back by 3 bases and J by 0 bases. Germline V CDR1 and CDR2: MNHEY, SMNVEV (reference sequence).